Listed below are T cell receptor beta chains from one sample, sequenced in a study of neurological immune-mediated disorders. TCRdb re-derived calls from the 5' RACE reads in MiXCR, one entry per CDR3 protein. The sample includes around 50,000 distinct CDR3 sequences, approximately 15% of them seen just once. The sequencing input was PBMCs. These receptors were obtained from a man aged 60 to 75 in good health. Each CDR3 is given with its conserved first and last residue. A D gene is named only where the DNA matches it firmly. Rows give clone size only sometimes, using once, few, many, or a class for an expanded clone.

size,V,D,length,J,CDR3,DNA
many,TRBV5-5,TRBD2,15,TRBJ2-1,CASSLVQREEVEQFF,TGTGCCAGCAGCTTGGTCCAGCGGGAGGAGGTTGAGCAGTTCTTC
many,TRBV24-1,TRBD1,17,TRBJ2-1,CATSDLYPGQGGNEQFF,TGTGCCACCAGTGATCTCTATCCGGGACAGGGAGGGAATGAGCAGTTCTTC
many,TRBV28,.,11,TRBJ2-7,CASSLENEQYF,TGTGCCAGCAGTCTGGAGAACGAGCAGTACTTC
.,TRBV12-3/TRBV12-4,TRBD2,16,TRBJ2-2,CVNSFVLAGVSGELFF,TGTGTCAACAGTTTTGTGCTAGCGGGAGTTTCCGGGGAGCTGTTTTTT
.,TRBV4-1,TRBD2,18,TRBJ2-7,CASSQVLSPAGISYEQYF,TGCGCCAGCAGCCAAGTCCTCTCACCAGCGGGAATCTCATACGAGCAGTACTTC
few,TRBV12-3/TRBV12-4,TRBD1,15,TRBJ2-2,CASSAFQGAGGELFF,TGTGCCAGCAGCGCTTTCCAGGGGGCTGGCGGGGAGCTGTTTTTT
many,TRBV7-9,.,15,TRBJ1-3,CASSLGGEAGNTIYF,TGTGCCAGCAGCTTAGGAGGGGAAGCTGGAAACACCATATATTTT
many,TRBV12-5,.,14,TRBJ2-3,CASSARDRPDTQYF,TGTGCTAGTTCAGCGAGGGATCGGCCAGATACGCAGTATTTT
many,TRBV20-1,TRBD2,16,TRBJ2-1,CSATGGTSGRVYEQFF,TGCAGTGCAACCGGAGGGACTAGCGGGAGGGTCTATGAGCAGTTCTTC
many,TRBV4-1,.,19,TRBJ1-5,CASSQGGLEVWGSNQPQHF,TGCGCCAGCAGCCAAGGTGGCCTCGAAGTGTGGGGGAGCAATCAGCCCCAGCATTTT
medium-sized,TRBV12-3/TRBV12-4,TRBD2,14,TRBJ2-1,CASSPSGRGNEQFF,TGTGCCAGCAGTCCTAGCGGGAGAGGGAATGAGCAGTTCTTC
many,TRBV28,.,12,TRBJ1-2,CASVEVDYGYTF,TGTGCCAGCGTAGAGGTAGACTATGGCTACACCTTC
many,TRBV7-2,TRBD1,17,TRBJ1-6,CASRDQTGGAYNSPLHF,TGTGCCAGCAGAGACCAGACAGGGGGCGCGTATAATTCACCCCTCCACTTT
many,TRBV12-3/TRBV12-4,TRBD2,14,TRBJ2-1,CASSWTSSFNEQFF,TGTGCCAGCAGTTGGACTAGTAGTTTCAATGAGCAGTTCTTC
.,TRBV7-6,.,15,TRBJ2-7,CASSFGGTGNFEHYF,TGTGCCAGCAGCTTTGGGGGGACTGGTAATTTCGAGCATTACTTC
many,TRBV6-1,TRBD1,14,TRBJ1-5,CASSGGQRYQPQHF,TGTGCCAGCAGTGGGGGACAGAGATATCAGCCCCAGCATTTT
many,TRBV5-1,.,15,TRBJ1-5,CASSLEGGEGQPQHF,TGCGCCAGCAGCTTGGAGGGAGGGGAGGGTCAGCCCCAGCATTTT
many,TRBV10-3,TRBD2,14,TRBJ2-7,CAISLGLAGHEQYF,TGTGCCATCAGCCTAGGACTAGCGGGACACGAGCAGTACTTC
many,TRBV10-3,TRBD2,14,TRBJ2-7,CAIGSSGVYYEQYF,TGTGCCATCGGCAGTAGCGGGGTCTACTACGAGCAGTACTTC
many,TRBV5-6,.,13,TRBJ1-2,CASSRRVKDGYTF,TGTGCCAGCAGCCGCCGGGTTAAGGATGGCTACACCTTC
many,TRBV27,TRBD1,15,TRBJ1-5,CASSSTGEGSQPQHF,TGTGCCAGCAGTTCGACAGGGGAAGGCAGTCAGCCCCAGCATTTT
many,TRBV7-2,.,14,TRBJ2-3,CASIPGRSTDTQYF,TGTGCCAGCATCCCGGGACGGAGCACAGATACGCAGTATTTT
many,TRBV12-3/TRBV12-4,.,16,TRBJ2-1,CASSPKGSARVNEQFF,TGTGCCAGCAGTCCAAAGGGTAGCGCCAGGGTCAATGAGCAGTTCTTC